A selection of T cell receptor beta chains follows, all from one sample in a study of blood T cells in healthy people across ages. TCRdb used MiXCR to reprocess the 5' RACE reads, holding one entry per CDR3 protein. The profile shows approximately 600,000 distinct CDR3 sequences, roughly three fifths of them singletons. The material sequenced was blood. These receptors were collected from a man between 60 and 75 years old in good health. The CDR3 runs from the conserved cysteine through the conserved F or W. Each record gives: CDR3 DNA, CDR3 protein, D gene, J gene, V gene, clone size. D genes are given only for firm matches. Clone size is shown for a subset of rows, as once, few, many or a class of expanded clone.

DNA: TGTGCCAGCAGCGTAGACCGGGCTAGCGGCCACAATGAGCAGTTCTTC
CDR3: CASSVDRASGHNEQFF
D: TRBD2
J: TRBJ2-1
V: TRBV9
size: -

DNA: TGTGCCAGCAGCCCGATGTCGGGGGGAACCTACGAGCAGTACTTC
CDR3: CASSPMSGGTYEQYF
D: TRBD2
J: TRBJ2-7
V: TRBV4-2
size: -

DNA: TGCAGTGCTTCACACCGGCGGGGTGAAAAACTGTTTTTT
CDR3: CSASHRRGEKLFF
D: -
J: TRBJ1-4
V: TRBV20-1
size: -

DNA: TGCAGTGCTAGAAGTCGAGTCGCCGGGGAGCTGTTTTTT
CDR3: CSARSRVAGELFF
D: -
J: TRBJ2-2
V: TRBV20-1
size: few

DNA: TGTGCCAGCAGTGGGACAGGGGGATACACTGAAGCTTTCTTT
CDR3: CASSGTGGYTEAFF
D: TRBD1
J: TRBJ1-1
V: TRBV27
size: -

DNA: TGCAGTGCTCGCCGCTCGACAGGGGGCACCGAGCAGTACTTC
CDR3: CSARRSTGGTEQYF
D: TRBD1
J: TRBJ2-7
V: TRBV20-1
size: -

DNA: TGTGCCAGCAGTACCCACCTCGAGCAGTTCTTC
CDR3: CASSTHLEQFF
D: -
J: TRBJ2-1
V: TRBV6-1
size: -

DNA: TGTGCCAGCAGATCCCGGGGACTAGCCGGATCGAATGAGCAGTTCTTC
CDR3: CASRSRGLAGSNEQFF
D: TRBD2
J: TRBJ2-1
V: TRBV6-2/TRBV6-3
size: once

DNA: TGCAGTGCTAGAGAGCCGGGACAGAAAAACATTCAGTACTTC
CDR3: CSAREPGQKNIQYF
D: TRBD1
J: TRBJ2-4
V: TRBV20-1
size: once

DNA: TGTGCCAGCAGTGAAGGAGGGGGTACTAACTATGGCTACACCTTC
CDR3: CASSEGGGTNYGYTF
D: -
J: TRBJ1-2
V: TRBV6-1
size: -

DNA: TGTGCCAGCAGATTCCGGGACGGCCAAGAGACCCAGTACTTC
CDR3: CASRFRDGQETQYF
D: -
J: TRBJ2-5
V: TRBV12-3/TRBV12-4
size: -

DNA: TGTGCCAGCAGCTTGACGGTCTCTGGGGCCAACGTCCTGACTTTC
CDR3: CASSLTVSGANVLTF
D: -
J: TRBJ2-6
V: TRBV5-5
size: -

DNA: TGTGCCAGCAGCTCGCGGGGGACTAGCACAGATACGCAGTATTTT
CDR3: CASSSRGTSTDTQYF
D: TRBD2
J: TRBJ2-3
V: TRBV11-2
size: few

DNA: TGCAGTGCTAGTATTGGGGACGCCTCCTACGAGCAGTACTTC
CDR3: CSASIGDASYEQYF
D: -
J: TRBJ2-7
V: TRBV20-1
size: -

DNA: TGCGCCAGCAGCTTGGATCCGGATATGGGGGAGCAGTTCTTC
CDR3: CASSLDPDMGEQFF
D: -
J: TRBJ2-1
V: TRBV5-1
size: -

DNA: TGCAGCGTTTACACAGGGTTGAACACTGAAGCTTTCTTT
CDR3: CSVYTGLNTEAFF
D: -
J: TRBJ1-1
V: TRBV29-1
size: -

DNA: TGTGCCAGCTCACCATTCCTCGGGGGTGACACCGGGGAGCTGTTTTTT
CDR3: CASSPFLGGDTGELFF
D: -
J: TRBJ2-2
V: TRBV18
size: -

DNA: TGTGCCAGCAGCCCACCCGGGTTAGTGCGACAGTTCTTC
CDR3: CASSPPGLVRQFF
D: -
J: TRBJ2-1
V: TRBV7-2
size: few

DNA: TGTGCCAGCAGCCCCAAATACGGGGGGCAAGAGACCCAGTACTTC
CDR3: CASSPKYGGQETQYF
D: TRBD2
J: TRBJ2-5
V: TRBV7-2
size: once

DNA: TGTGCCAGCAGTGCCCGGGGGTTAGCCTACGAGCAGTACTTC
CDR3: CASSARGLAYEQYF
D: -
J: TRBJ2-7
V: TRBV6-5
size: -

DNA: TGCAGTGCTCAACCAACTAGCGGACAAGAGACCCAGTACTTC
CDR3: CSAQPTSGQETQYF
D: TRBD2
J: TRBJ2-5
V: TRBV20-1
size: -

DNA: TGTGCCAGCAGGAGCCTTAGGGGGGCGGGGGAGCAGTTCTTC
CDR3: CASRSLRGAGEQFF
D: -
J: TRBJ2-1
V: TRBV12-3/TRBV12-4
size: -